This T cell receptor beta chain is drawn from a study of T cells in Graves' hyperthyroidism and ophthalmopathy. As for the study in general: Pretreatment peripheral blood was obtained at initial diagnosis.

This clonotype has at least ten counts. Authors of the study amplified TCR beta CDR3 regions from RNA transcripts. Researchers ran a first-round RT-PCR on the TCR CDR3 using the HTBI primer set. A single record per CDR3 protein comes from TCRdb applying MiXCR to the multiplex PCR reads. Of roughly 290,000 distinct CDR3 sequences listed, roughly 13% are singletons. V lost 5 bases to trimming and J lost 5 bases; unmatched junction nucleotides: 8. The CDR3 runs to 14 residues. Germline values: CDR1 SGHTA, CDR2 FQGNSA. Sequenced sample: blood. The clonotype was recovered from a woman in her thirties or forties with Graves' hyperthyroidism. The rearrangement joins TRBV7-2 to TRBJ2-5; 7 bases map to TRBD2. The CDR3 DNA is TGTGCCAGCAGCCCAGGACTAGTCAAGGAGACCCAGTACTTC. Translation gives CASSPGLVKETQYF.